This TCR beta chain is from a study of T cell responses to AZD1222 COVID-19 vaccine. Study background: Second doses that came at about 4 or about 12 weeks were put together.

Regarding the study as a whole: White British ancestry dominated among donors, who included more females, and clonal diversity was possibly underestimated. Among vaccine-associated CD4 TCRs, coverage spanned spike, with dominance at 160-218 and 743-854. Targeting of unmutated variant regions was reportedly seen in nearly half of spike-specific TCRs.

This clone occurred once. Its antigen remains unidentified. TCRdb's table, derived via immunoSEQ multiplex PCR, lists solely in-frame clones and lacks some. The sample includes around 150,000 clones, approximately 92% of them seen just once. Germline loops: CDR1 SGHAT, CDR2 FQNNGV. The CDR3 runs to 15 residues. The germline V and J ends were trimmed by 5 bases and 4 bases, with 16 bases remaining between them. The specimen was peripheral blood, collected on day 0 of AZD1222 vaccination. This clonotype originated in an adult in good health. V and J are TRBV11-2 and TRBJ2-3; no reliable D call. DNA of the CDR3: TGTGCCAGCAGCCCCGCCAGAACCCAAGCAGATACGCAGTATTTT. As protein: CASSPARTQADTQYF.